This T cell receptor beta chain comes out of a study of control samples from healthy donors and cancer patients. Some clones are missing from TCRdb's copy, which holds only in-frame ones; the method was immunoSEQ multiplex PCR. The data hold over 80,000 clones, with roughly 82% observed a single time. V was clipped by 3 bases and J by 0 bases, with 11 bases between them. This CDR3 spans 15 amino acids. Germline V gene sequence: CDR1 LNHNV, CDR2 YYDKDF (reference sequence). The receptor's source is a man between 60 and 70 years old in good health. The chain uses TRBV15 and TRBJ1-1; D gene unclear. The specimen sequenced was blood. The CDR3 loop is CATSRDRVMNTEAFF. CDR3 in DNA: TGTGCCACCAGCAGGGATCGGGTCATGAACACTGAAGCTTTCTTT.